This entry is about one TCR beta chain. Grouping used clinical history reported by participants in a survey and questionnaire. Looked up from germline, CDR1 is MNHNS and CDR2 is SASEGT. J was trimmed by 2 bases and V by 1 base; bases with no gene match: 11. The CDR3 sequence is 17 residues long. This entry comes from a study of blood T cell repertoires in COVID-19. At the level of the study: Sources were T cells, B-cell-depleted T cells, or PBMCs; the material itself was cDNA or gDNA.

Authors' processing steps: Estimation of nucleated cell counts was performed using reference gene primer amplification. Assay used: immunoSEQ multiplex PCR; TCRdb lists only in-frame clones, some missing. V and J calls and clone size come straight from that table; D and trimming were deduced from the DNA. Here the sample spans 300,000 or so clones, around 84% being singletons. Sequences were obtained from PBMCs or T cells enriched from blood (not recorded which). The rearrangement uses TRBV6-1 and TRBJ2-7, with 7 bases matching TRBD2. The origin of this receptor is a woman aged 18 to 35 who had recovered from COVID-19. CDR3 loop: CASSEGAQSGTPYEQYF. DNA of the CDR3: TGTGCCAGCAGTGAAGGGGCCCAAAGCGGGACCCCCTACGAGCAGTACTTC.